A selection of T cell receptor beta chains follows, all from one sample in a study of T cells in Graves' hyperthyroidism and ophthalmopathy. TCRdb reprocessed the multiplex PCR reads with MiXCR, giving one entry per CDR3 protein. The table records 550,000 to 600,000 distinct CDR3 sequences, over 12% of them present only once. Sequencing used blood. The receptors were sampled from a woman aged 18-29 years with Graves' ophthalmopathy. Each CDR3 is given with its conserved first and last residue. Fields, in order: clone size, D gene, J gene, V gene, CDR3 DNA, CDR3 protein. The D gene is left open where the match is weak. The size field is filled for only some rows; it gives once, few, many or a size class.

many - TRBJ2-7 TRBV10-3 TGTGCCACCTCCTCCGGTGGCTACGAGCAGTACTTC CATSSGGYEQYF
many TRBD1 TRBJ2-1 TRBV29-1 TGCAGCGTTGAACCAGCGCCGGGACAGGGGGCGGATGAGCAGTTCTTC CSVEPAPGQGADEQFF
many TRBD1 TRBJ2-7 TRBV7-9 TGTGCCAGCAGCAAAACAGGGGGCTTGTACGAGCAGTACTTC CASSKTGGLYEQYF
many TRBD1 TRBJ2-1 TRBV6-1 TGTGCCAGCTACGCGGCCCCCGGGACAGGGTCTAACAATGAGCAGTTCTTC CASYAAPGTGSNNEQFF
many - TRBJ2-3 TRBV5-1 TGCGCCAGCATAGGGGGGCGCCTAGATACGCAGTATTTT CASIGGRLDTQYF
- - TRBJ1-4 TRBV3-1 TGTGCCAGCAGCCAACGGACTAAGAATGAAAAACTGTTTTTT CASSQRTKNEKLFF
many TRBD1 TRBJ1-1 TRBV6-1 TGTGCCAGCAGTTACCCCGACAGGGCTGAAGCTTTCTTT CASSYPDRAEAFF
many TRBD2 TRBJ2-1 TRBV20-1 TGCAGTGCTAGAGCCTCCCTCCGGGACTACCAGCAGTTCTTC CSARASLRDYQQFF
many - TRBJ2-3 TRBV2 TGTGCCAGCATCGACACCTCGGGGACAGATACGCAGTATTTT CASIDTSGTDTQYF
many - TRBJ2-3 TRBV27 TGTGCCAGCAGAAGTTTGGGGGAGTCTGATACGCAGTATTTT CASRSLGESDTQYF
many - TRBJ1-2 TRBV5-5 TGTGCCAGCAGCGCAGGGACGGAAACTTTCGGTGGCTACACCTTC CASSAGTETFGGYTF
many TRBD2 TRBJ2-3 TRBV4-2 TGTGCCAGCAGCCAAGAAGGCGGGAGGGGAGATACGCAGTATTTT CASSQEGGRGDTQYF
many - TRBJ1-1 TRBV28 TGTGCCAGCAGTCGCAGGGGTTACACTGAAGCTTTCTTT CASSRRGYTEAFF
- TRBD2 TRBJ2-5 TRBV30 TGTGCCTGGTCTGAACATTCGGGGGGGGTGAGGGAGACCCAGTACTTC CAWSEHSGGVRETQYF
- - TRBJ1-6 TRBV27 TGTGCCAGCAGTTACGAGGGGGTGAGCTCCTATAATTCACCCCTCCACTTT CASSYEGVSSYNSPLHF
- TRBD2 TRBJ2-3 TRBV29-1 TGCAGCGTTACCCCCCGGACTAGCGGAGAGGGAGATACGCAGTATTTT CSVTPRTSGEGDTQYF
many - TRBJ2-7 TRBV7-9 TGTGCCAGCAGCCGAGTGCAGGGGCAGCAGTACTTC CASSRVQGQQYF
- TRBD2 TRBJ2-1 TRBV12-3/TRBV12-4 TGTGCCAGCAGTTTAGCAATGGGACGGTCAGCTGGCGGGAGGCGGATAAATGAGCAGTTCTTC CASSLAMGRSAGGRRINEQFF
many TRBD1 TRBJ2-5 TRBV3-1 TGTGCCAGCAGCCAACCACAGGGGGCTGGGGAGACCCAGTACTTC CASSQPQGAGETQYF
many - TRBJ1-4 TRBV12-3/TRBV12-4 TGTGCCAGCAGTTTAGGATGGGGGGCGCAGACTAATGAAAAACTGTTTTTT CASSLGWGAQTNEKLFF
many - TRBJ1-2 TRBV7-2 TGTGCCAGCAGCTTATCAGGGATCTATGGCTACACCTTC CASSLSGIYGYTF
many - TRBJ2-7 TRBV18 TGTGCCAGCTCAACACAGGGAGGGTGGTACGAGCAGTACTTC CASSTQGGWYEQYF
few - TRBJ2-6 TRBV24-1 TGTGCCACCGGCCCCTCCCTTATTTCTGGGGCCAACGTCCTGACTTTC CATGPSLISGANVLTF
many - TRBJ1-1 TRBV5-6 TGTGCCAGCAGCCGATCGACCTTGAACACTGAAGCTTTCTTT CASSRSTLNTEAFF
many TRBD1 TRBJ2-5 TRBV6-1 TGTGCCAGCAGAGGGGGACAGGGGGCATGGGAGACCCAGTACTTC CASRGGQGAWETQYF
- TRBD2 TRBJ2-5 TRBV9 TGTGCCAGCAGCGTATTTGGACTAGCGGAAGGAGAGACCCAGTACTTC CASSVFGLAEGETQYF
many - TRBJ1-2 TRBV20-1 TGCAGTGCTAGAACTGGCACGGGACCTTTGGGCTACACCTTC CSARTGTGPLGYTF
many TRBD1 TRBJ1-3 TRBV7-9 TGTGCCAGCAGCTACAGGGGAAGAAACACCATATATTTT CASSYRGRNTIYF
many - TRBJ1-1 TRBV2 TGTGCCAGCAGGACGAGACAGATCACTGAAGCTTTCTTT CASRTRQITEAFF
- - TRBJ2-6 TRBV6-2/TRBV6-3 TGTGCCATCAGTAAAACCAGGTGGGCCAACGTCCTGACTTTC CAISKTRWANVLTF
- - TRBJ1-1 TRBV6-4 TGTGCCAGCAGTGACTTGGGGGGTGAAGCTTTCTTT CASSDLGGEAFF
many - TRBJ2-3 TRBV6-1 TGTGCCAGCAGTGAACCCCCGGCAGGGACTCGGTTAGATACGCAGTATTTT CASSEPPAGTRLDTQYF